The entry that follows covers one TCR beta chain sequence. The data were obtained in a study of blood T cell repertoires in COVID-19. Looking at the study overall: Researchers got acute and convalescent COVID-19 samples from the United States, Italy and Spain.

The CDR3 has 15 amino acids. Trimming pared 7 bases from V and 3 bases from J, leaving 16 bases between. Per the germline V gene, CDR1 is MNHEY and CDR2 is SMNVEV (reference sequence). How the authors handled the data: Amplification of reference gene primers provided the estimated nucleated cell counts. This table comes from immunoSEQ multiplex PCR, and its TCRdb copy is limited to in-frame clones, with some not included. V and J calls plus clone size are reproduced from that table; the DNA served to infer D and trimming. The table has 440,000 or so clones, approximately 89% seen once. This chain links TRBV27 with TRBJ2-1, with TRBD2 as a possible D gene (5 bases). The sequence derives from a middle-aged woman with COVID-19, enrolled during active disease. Sequencing was performed on peripheral blood. The CDR3 sequence: CASTLRGTGYNEQFF. DNA of the CDR3: TGTGCCAGCACCCTCCGGGGTACGGGCTACAATGAGCAGTTCTTC.